This T cell receptor beta chain was sequenced for a study of blood T cell repertoires in COVID-19. Study information: Samples representing acute and convalescent COVID-19 were sourced from the United States, Italy and Spain.

Measured with immunoSEQ multiplex PCR; TCRdb has only the in-frame clones, and not every one. The data show 55,000 to 80,000 clones, more than 75% seen once. The germline V gene has CDR1 MNHEY and CDR2 SMNVEV (reference sequence). The CDR3 contains 14 residues. The V and J ends lost 6 bases and 6 bases respectively, with 15 bases between them. The source is a human donor in a cohort sampled during active COVID-19. The rearrangement joins TRBV27 to TRBJ2-1; TRBD1 is a possible D gene (6 bases). Sequenced sample: peripheral blood. CDR3 amino acids: CASSRDRRINEQFF. CDR3 nucleotides: TGTGCCAGCAGCAGAGACAGGCGGATCAATGAGCAGTTCTTC.